This T cell receptor (beta chain) was documented in a study of CD8+CD57+ T cells in acquired aplastic anemia. Findings and limits, study-wide: The study identified twenty-nine CD8+ CDR3 sequences shared by patients and controls. With respect to CD8+ Simpson's diversity, patients and controls did not differ significantly.

Comments on this clonotype: Antigen: not known.

Profiling of TCR beta VDJ combinations and CDR3 sequences used genomic DNA as template. TCRdb passed the reads through MiXCR, listing each CDR3 protein once. The sample has 100,000 to 150,000 distinct CDR3 sequences, about 40% seen once; the top ten hold about 2.7%. The CDR3 loop spans 16 amino acids. J lost 5 bases, V lost 3 bases, and 10 bases had no gene match. From germline, CDR1 is SGHVS and CDR2 FQNEAQ. All sequencing subjects had displayed CD8+CD57+ cell expansion on flow cytometry. By the time of blood sampling, patients had still received no therapy. This chain joins TRBV7-8 and TRBJ1-1; 9 positions match TRBD1. The clonotype originates from a human donor with aplastic anemia. Sequenced: sorted CD4+, CD8+, or CD8+CD57+ T cells (not recorded which) from PBMCs. For the CDR3, the DNA is TGTGCCAGCAGCTTTCACACCGGGACAGGGAAAACTGAAGCTTTCTTT. As protein: CASSFHTGTGKTEAFF.